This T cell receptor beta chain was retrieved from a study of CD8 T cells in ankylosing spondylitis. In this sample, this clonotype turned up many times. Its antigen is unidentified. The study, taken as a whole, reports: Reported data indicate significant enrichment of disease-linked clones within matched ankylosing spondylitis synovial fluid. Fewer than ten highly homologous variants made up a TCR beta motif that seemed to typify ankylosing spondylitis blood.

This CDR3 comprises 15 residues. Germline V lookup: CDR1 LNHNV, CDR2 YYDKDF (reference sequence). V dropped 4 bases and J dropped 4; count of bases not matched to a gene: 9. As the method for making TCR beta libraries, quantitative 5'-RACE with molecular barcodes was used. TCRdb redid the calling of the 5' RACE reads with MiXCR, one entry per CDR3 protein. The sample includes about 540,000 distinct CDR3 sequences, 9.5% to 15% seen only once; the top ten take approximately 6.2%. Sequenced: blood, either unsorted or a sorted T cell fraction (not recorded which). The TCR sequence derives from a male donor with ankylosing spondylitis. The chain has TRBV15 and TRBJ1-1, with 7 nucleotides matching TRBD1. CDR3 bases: TGTGCCACCAGCACCCAAGGACAGGCCCCCACTGAAGCTTTCTTT. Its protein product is CATSTQGQAPTEAFF.